This TCR beta chain came from a study of blood T cell repertoires in COVID-19. Study in general: Donors in the United States, Italy and Spain gave samples during acute or convalescent COVID-19. T cells, B-cell-depleted T cells, or PBMCs supplied cDNA or gDNA.

Trimming shortened V by 2 bases and J by 2 bases, and 12 bases separated the two germline ends. Germline CDR1 and CDR2: SNHLY and FYNNEI. CDR3 size: 15 residues. In the authors' workflow: Nucleated cell counts were estimated from reference gene primer amplification. Sequencing was performed with immunoSEQ multiplex PCR; in TCRdb, only in-frame clones are kept and a portion is missing. V and J calls plus clone size are reproduced from that table; the DNA served to infer D and trimming. The sample shows tens of thousands of clones, about 86% of them seen only once. The rearrangement links TRBV2 to TRBJ1-1, with a weak D call TRBD1 (5 bases). This receptor was identified in a man aged 45-65 years with active COVID-19. The sample was peripheral blood. CDR3 bases: TGTGCCAGCAGTGAACAGGGAACCCCAAACACTGAAGCTTTCTTT. Translation: CASSEQGTPNTEAFF.